A selection of T cell receptor beta chains follows, all from one sample in a study of blood T cells in healthy people across ages. TCRdb passed the 5' RACE reads through MiXCR, listing each CDR3 protein once. The sample lists about 1,000,000 distinct CDR3 sequences; under 55% were seen once. Sequencing was performed on blood. The source is a woman in her sixties in good health. The CDR3 runs from the conserved cysteine through the conserved F or W. D genes are given only for firm matches. Some rows have no size entry. The others give once, few or many, or a class for an expanded clone.

cdr3_nt cdr3_aa v_call d_call clone_size j_call
TGTGCCAGCACCCACGGGACAGGGTCTTACAATGAGCAGTTCTTC CASTHGTGSYNEQFF TRBV27 TRBD1 - TRBJ2-1
TGCGCCAGCAGCGGAGGACGGGACAGGAACACTGAAGCTTTCTTT CASSGGRDRNTEAFF TRBV5-1 TRBD1 few TRBJ1-1
TGTGCCAGCAGCTCCGGGACCTACGATGAGCAGTTCTTC CASSSGTYDEQFF TRBV7-3 - - TRBJ2-1
TGTGCCACCAGTGATTTCGGGACTAATCAAGAGACCCAGTATTTC CATSDFGTNQETQYF TRBV24-1 TRBD2 few TRBJ2-4
TGCAGTGCCAACCGCCCAGGAGGGGTGTTCAGCGTGCAGTACTTC CSANRPGGVFSVQYF TRBV20-1 - few TRBJ2-4
TGCAGTGCTGACCCCCGGGACAGGGGAGAGACCCAGTACTTC CSADPRDRGETQYF TRBV20-1 TRBD1 - TRBJ2-5
TGTGCCAGCCTTGGACAGGGGGGAGTTGGCTATACGCAGTATTTT CASLGQGGVGYTQYF TRBV7-9 TRBD1 few TRBJ2-3
TGTGCCAGCAGCCGGAGGGCCGGTGGCACAGATACGCAGTATTTT CASSRRAGGTDTQYF TRBV7-3 - - TRBJ2-3
TGCAGTGCTAGAAGGCCTAGCGGGAGGATGCAAGAGACCCAGTACTTC CSARRPSGRMQETQYF TRBV20-1 TRBD2 few TRBJ2-5
TGTGCCAGCAGCTTATATGGTGCGGGAGGAGGGCAAGAGACCCAGTACTTC CASSLYGAGGGQETQYF TRBV11-2 TRBD2 - TRBJ2-5
TGTGCCAGCAGCCTTCCTGGGGCGAATGAAAAACTGTTTTTT CASSLPGANEKLFF TRBV12-3/TRBV12-4 - - TRBJ1-4
TGTGCCAGCACAAGGGGGTATGGTAATGAAAAACTGTTTTTT CASTRGYGNEKLFF TRBV5-5 - few TRBJ1-4
TGTGCCAGCGGAGACAACAGGGGGCTAAATCAGCCCCAGCATTTT CASGDNRGLNQPQHF TRBV6-2/TRBV6-3 TRBD1 - TRBJ1-5
TGTGCCAGCAGTTTACGCAGGGGACTGAACACTGAAGCTTTCTTT CASSLRRGLNTEAFF TRBV28 - few TRBJ1-1
TGTGCCAGCACCTCGGGATCTGGGGCCAACGTCCTGACTTTC CASTSGSGANVLTF TRBV6-5 - - TRBJ2-6
TGCAGTGCTAGCACGGGACAGGGAATTCACTATGGCTACACCTTC CSASTGQGIHYGYTF TRBV20-1 TRBD1 many TRBJ1-2
TGCAGTGCTAGACCACTAGCGGGAGGAGGTTTCGATGAGCAGTTCTTC CSARPLAGGGFDEQFF TRBV20-1 TRBD2 few TRBJ2-1
TGCGCCAGCAGACCCGGGACAGGGGGCACAGATACGCAGTATTTT CASRPGTGGTDTQYF TRBV5-1 TRBD1 - TRBJ2-3
TGTGCCAGCAGGGACCAGGGGATCGATGGCTACACCTTC CASRDQGIDGYTF TRBV6-5 - - TRBJ1-2
TGCAGCGCAGCGTCCGGGACTAGCGGTTCAGGGATCCAGTACTTC CSAASGTSGSGIQYF TRBV29-1 TRBD2 - TRBJ2-5
TGCGCCAGCAGTGAGTTCGCATCCGAGGACGAGCAGTACTTC CASSEFASEDEQYF TRBV10-1 - - TRBJ2-7
TGTGCCAGCGCGACTTACCCGGGACAGGGTAATGGCTACACCTTC CASATYPGQGNGYTF TRBV27 TRBD1 - TRBJ1-2
TGTGCCAGCAGTACAACCAGGGCGGGCACAGATACGCAGTATTTT CASSTTRAGTDTQYF TRBV27 - - TRBJ2-3
TGTGCCAGCAGCTATTATCCCTACGAGCAGTACTTC CASSYYPYEQYF TRBV14 - once TRBJ2-7
TGCAGTCCCCTAGCGGGAAACTCCTACGAGCAGTACTTC CSPLAGNSYEQYF TRBV20-1 TRBD2 once TRBJ2-7
TGTGCCTCAGGGCCCCGGAGGGATGAGCAGTTCTTC CASGPRRDEQFF TRBV2 - - TRBJ2-1
TGTGCCAGCTCACCAGCACTAGCGGGAAGCAATGAGCAGTTCTTC CASSPALAGSNEQFF TRBV18 TRBD2 - TRBJ2-1
TGTGCCAGCGGTTATTCGACTGCTCCTAGCACAGATACGCAGTATTTT CASGYSTAPSTDTQYF TRBV6-5 - once TRBJ2-3
TGCAGTGCTACGCCACAACAGGGTTGGGAGACCCAGTACTTC CSATPQQGWETQYF TRBV20-1 - - TRBJ2-5
TGTGCCACTGGTCCCGGGACTAGCTTCGTTGAGCAGTTCTTC CATGPGTSFVEQFF TRBV10-3 TRBD2 - TRBJ2-1
TGTGCCAGCAGCTTAGGAGTTGGACGGGTTTTTGACGAGCAGTACTTC CASSLGVGRVFDEQYF TRBV7-8 - - TRBJ2-7
TGTGCCAGCAGCTCTCAAGCTACAGATACGCAGTATTTT CASSSQATDTQYF TRBV7-6 - few TRBJ2-3
TGTGCCACCTCCACCGCCCTCTACGAGCAGTACTTC CATSTALYEQYF TRBV2 - few TRBJ2-7
TGTGCCAGCAGTAAACAGGGAGGTAATGAAAAACTGTTTTTT CASSKQGGNEKLFF TRBV28 - few TRBJ1-4
TGTGCCACCGGACAGGGAGGATCAGATACGCAGTATTTT CATGQGGSDTQYF TRBV10-3 TRBD1 few TRBJ2-3
TGCGCCAGCAGCCTGGCTAACAGGGGCTACGAGCAGTACTTC CASSLANRGYEQYF TRBV4-1 TRBD1 - TRBJ2-7
TGTGCCAGCAGTCCGACTAGCGGGAGGGGAGAGACCCAGTACTTC CASSPTSGRGETQYF TRBV7-7 TRBD2 many TRBJ2-5
TGCGCCAGCAGCTTTCGGTCGGCAGGAACCCTCAATGAGCAGTACTTC CASSFRSAGTLNEQYF TRBV5-1 - - TRBJ2-7
TGCAGCGTTACCGGTGGGTTGGAGACCCAGTACTTC CSVTGGLETQYF TRBV29-1 - few TRBJ2-5
TGTGCCAGCAGTACCGGGACAGTAAATTCACCCCTCCACTTT CASSTGTVNSPLHF TRBV6-5 TRBD1 few TRBJ1-6
TGCGCCAGCAGCCGTGCAGGGGGGGACTCCTACGAGCAGTACTTC CASSRAGGDSYEQYF TRBV4-1 - - TRBJ2-7
TGCAGTGCGAGAATAGCGGGAGGGCTCGAGACCCAGTACTTC CSARIAGGLETQYF TRBV20-1 TRBD2 few TRBJ2-5
TGTGCCAGCAGCGTAGAGACTAGCGGTGCCCGGGTTGAGCAGTTCTTC CASSVETSGARVEQFF TRBV9 TRBD2 - TRBJ2-1
TGCAGTGCTAGAGCCACCATGAGAGGGGGTAATTCACCCCTCCACTTT CSARATMRGGNSPLHF TRBV20-1 - few TRBJ1-6
TGCAGTGCTAGGGGGCGGGGGAGTAGCTCCTACGAGCAGTACTTC CSARGRGSSSYEQYF TRBV20-1 TRBD2 - TRBJ2-7
TGTGCCAGCAGCCGACAACTAGCGATCTTTTACGAGCAGTACTTC CASSRQLAIFYEQYF TRBV3-1 TRBD2 - TRBJ2-7